The 8 T cell receptor beta chains given below trace back to one sample, sequenced in a study of beta chain features in type 1 diabetes. General study points: There was a moderate but significant shortening of TCRB CDR3s in all four CD4+ subsets of Type 1 diabetes patients.

Investigators reverse transcribed all isolated RNA, so they sequenced expressed TCRB transcripts. Measured with immunoSEQ multiplex PCR; TCRdb has only the in-frame clones, and not every one. The data contain around 360,000 clones, roughly 12% of them singletons. What these receptors recognize is not known. Sample: naive CD4+ T cells from blood. The receptors originated from a young woman with type 1 diabetes.

This sequence joins TRBV5-4 and TRBJ2-4, with TRBD2 as a possible D gene (5 bases). V lost 4 bases to trimming and J lost 4 bases, with 15 bases between them. CDR1 SGHNT and CDR2 YYREEE come from the germline V gene (reference sequence). This CDR3 is built from 15 residues. CDR3 sequence reads: CASSPTSSAKNIQYF. The CDR3 DNA sequence: TGTGCCAGCAGCCCCACTAGTTCGGCGAAAAACATTCAGTACTTC.

This clone has more than one count but fewer than ten. The V gene is TRBV11-2, the J gene TRBJ1-5; the D is unclear. The CDR3 loop spans 16 amino acids. V dropped 1 base and J dropped 1 base, with 11 bases sitting between them. Germline V lookup: CDR1 SGHAT, CDR2 FQNNGV. The CDR3, as DNA: TGTGCCAGCAGCTTAGGTAGTAAGCGGAGCAATCAGCCCCAGCATTTT. This encodes CASSLGSKRSNQPQHF.

This clone has a handful of counts. The gene calls are TRBV28 and TRBJ1-1, with D hard to call. The CDR3 length is 11 residues. Germline V gene sequence: CDR1 MDHEN, CDR2 SYDVKM. The V end lost 6 bases, the J end lost 6 bases, and 8 bases lay between the germline ends. The CDR3 region is CASRAGSEAFF. The CDR3 DNA reads TGTGCCAGCAGGGCCGGGTCTGAAGCTTTCTTT.

The J gene is TRBJ1-5, the V gene TRBV27; no clear D gene. The CDR3 has 13 amino acids. Germline V gene sequence: CDR1 MNHEY, CDR2 SMNVEV (reference sequence). Trimming pared 4 bases from V and 6 bases from J, leaving 10 bases between. The CDR3 DNA is TGTGCCAGCAGTTCGGTTATTGGTCAGCCCCAGCATTTT. Translating gives CASSSVIGQPQHF.

The CDR3, as DNA: TGTGCCAGCACCTCGCGGCTTGAGGTTTTTGGAAACACCATATATTTT. This gives the protein CASTSRLEVFGNTIYF. V and J are TRBV5-6 and TRBJ1-3; D is unclear. From germline, CDR1 is SGHDT and CDR2 YYEEEE. V lost 6 bases to trimming and J lost 3 bases, with 19 bases between them. The CDR3 spans 16 residues.

This clone was counted between two and nine times. The chain has TRBV28 and TRBJ1-3, with D maybe TRBD1 (5 bases). This CDR3 has 13 residues. The ends were cut back, 7 bases at V and 7 bases at J, with 14 bases in the middle. Per the germline V gene, CDR1 is MDHEN and CDR2 is SYDVKM. The CDR3 sequence: CASTDTSSNTIYF. The CDR3 bases are TGTGCCAGCACGGACACTTCCTCCAACACCATATATTTT.

The chain uses TRBV5-4 and TRBJ2-7; TRBD1 matches 7 bases. The V gene end was trimmed by 6 bases and the J gene end by 7 bases; junction bases not matched to a gene: 19. CDR1 and CDR2 (germline): SGHNT, YYREEE (reference sequence). The CDR3 covers 16 residues. The CDR3 loop reads CASTPSSGQNSMEQYF. DNA of the CDR3: TGTGCCAGCACCCCCTCCTCGGGACAGAATTCTATGGAGCAGTACTTC. The entire variable domain, with the rest obtained from reference TRBV5-4 and TRBJ2-7, is as follows: ETGVTQSPTHLIKTRGQQVTLRCSSQSGHNTVSWYQQALGQGPQFIFQYYREEENGRGNFPPRFSGLQFPNYSSELNVNALELDDSALYLCASTPSSGQNSMEQYFGPGTRLTVT.

This clone showed up just a few times. This chain connects TRBV11-3 to TRBJ2-2, with D tentatively TRBD2 (8 bases). Trimming shortened V by 5 bases and J by 3 bases, and 13 bases separated the two germline ends. Germline V gene data show CDR1 as SGHNT and CDR2 as YENEEA. The CDR3 has 15 residues. Written as DNA, the CDR3 is TGTGCCAGCAGCCGTAGCGGGACAGACACCGGGGAGCTGTTTTTT. It encodes CASSRSGTDTGELFF.